The present T cell receptor beta chain was sequenced within a study of T cells in Graves' hyperthyroidism and ophthalmopathy. Germline CDR1 reads MNHEY; CDR2 reads SVGEGT. Trimming shortened V by 0 bases and J by 3 bases, and 15 bases separated the two germline ends. CDR3 length equals 16 residues. RNA transcripts served as the template for amplifying TCR beta CDR3 regions. When the TCR CDR3 underwent first-round RT-PCR, the HTBI primer set was used. TCRdb passed the multiplex PCR reads through MiXCR, listing each CDR3 protein once. The sample yields about 300,000 distinct CDR3 sequences, about 25% seen once.

Material for sequencing was blood. The rearrangement links TRBV6-2 or TRBV6-3 to TRBJ2-7, with D possibly TRBD2 on 6 matching bases. The clonotype was recovered from a man aged 35 to 55 with Graves' hyperthyroidism that later progressed to Graves' ophthalmopathy. CDR3 region: CASSYSQERDFYEQYF. The CDR3, as DNA: TGTGCCAGCAGTTACTCCCAAGAACGGGACTTCTACGAGCAGTACTTC.